What follows describes a single TCR beta chain. This sample is part of a study of blood T cell repertoires in COVID-19. Study overall: T cells, B-cell-depleted T cells, or PBMCs supplied cDNA or gDNA.

The CDR3 consists of 14 residues. Germline V gives CDR1 LNHDA, CDR2 SQIVND (reference sequence). Trimming took off 3 bases at V and 1 base at J, with 9 bases between the two ends. Original methodology: By means of reference gene primer amplification, nucleated cell counts were estimated. Sequencing used immunoSEQ multiplex PCR; TCRdb keeps in-frame clones, though not all of them. V, J and clone size are those of that table, while D and trimming were read from the DNA. The sample has around 47,000 clones, 85% to 90% seen once. Input material: peripheral blood. V gene TRBV19 combines with J gene TRBJ1-1; no clear D. The receptor was isolated from a man aged 80 or over with active or convalescent COVID-19. CDR3 protein: CASSIETPNTEAFF. CDR3 sequence (DNA): TGTGCCAGTAGTATCGAGACACCGAACACTGAAGCTTTCTTT.